This T cell receptor beta chain comes out of a study of blood T cells in healthy people across ages. General study points: Reliance upon unsorted PBMCs precluded definitive naive versus antigen-experienced comparison. More naive CD4+ cells and higher diversity marked long-lived donors relative to aged donors.

The second PCR ran about 6 to 11 cycles with a sample-barcoded 5' primer and J-beta primers. In TCRdb, the 5' RACE reads were re-called with MiXCR into one record per CDR3 protein. The sample yields 650,000 to 800,000 distinct CDR3 sequences, approximately 44% seen once. Peripheral blood was drawn, around 9.3 milliliters per donor. Each sample had at least 6 million PBMCs isolated. The ends were cut back, 0 bases at V and 5 bases at J, with 15 bases in the middle. Germline CDR1 and CDR2: SGHRS and YFSETQ. The CDR3 loop spans 15 amino acids. As concerns this clonotype: Its antigen remains unknown.

The sample was blood. The chain carries TRBV5-1 and TRBJ2-7; D possibly corresponds to TRBD2 (7 bases). The TCR comes from a man in his fifties or sixties in good health. The CDR3 nucleotides read TGCGCCAGCAGCTTGGTATTGGGGGGGCCCAACGAGCAGTACTTC. Amino acid sequence: CASSLVLGGPNEQYF.